The sequence of this TCR beta chain was determined in a study of long-term antiretroviral therapy in people with HIV. Survey level was the resolution at which the v3.0 immunoSEQ assay ran. This table comes from immunoSEQ multiplex PCR, and its TCRdb copy is limited to in-frame clones, with some not included. The sample includes more than 25,000 clones, 95% to 98% of them seen just once. With 4 bases clipped from V and 3 bases from J, the junction kept 4 bases outside the gene matches. In germline, CDR1 is SQVTM, CDR2 ANQGSEA. The CDR3 contains 14 residues. This TCR derives from a man aged 25 to 45 with HIV. The V gene is TRBV29-1, the J gene TRBJ2-1, with TRBD2 matching 9 bases. The specimen comprised unsorted PBMCs, sampled 7.6 years after starting antiretroviral therapy. The CDR3 protein is CSVGRGGSYNEQFF. In nucleotides, the CDR3 is TGCAGCGTTGGGCGGGGGGGTAGCTACAATGAGCAGTTCTTC.